The 26 T cell receptor beta chains given below trace back to one sample, sequenced in a study of chemoradiotherapy in HPV16-positive cancers. The table came from immunoSEQ multiplex PCR; TCRdb's copy has only in-frame clones and leaves some out. The sample yields about 12,000 clones, 75% to 85% seen once. Sampling was done from a patient who underwent chemoradiotherapy. The receptors come from a human donor with HPV-associated anogenital cancer.

The chain links TRBV7-9 to TRBJ2-7; maybe TRBD1 (6 bases). Germline CDR1 and CDR2: SEHNR and FQNEAQ (reference sequence). V was clipped by 8 bases and J by 5 bases, with 22 bases between them. This CDR3 region has 15 residues. CDR3 coding DNA: TGTGCCAGCGACCGACCGGGACACCCGTTCGACGAGCAGTACTTC. As protein: CASDRPGHPFDEQYF.

The CDR3 nucleotides read TGTGCCAGCAGTTCCCGACTGGGGGGGGTCGGGGAGACCCAGTACTTC. Its translation is CASSSRLGGVGETQYF. The gene calls are TRBV27 and TRBJ2-5; TRBD2 agrees at 7 bases. V was pared by 4 bases and J by 5 bases, with 13 bases of the junction left unmatched. The CDR3 is 16 residues long. Germline V gene sequence: CDR1 MNHEY, CDR2 SMNVEV (reference sequence).

The gene calls are TRBV4-1 and TRBJ1-1; D is unresolved. The germline gives CDR1 MGHRA, CDR2 YSYEKL. V gave up 0 bases and J gave up 10 bases, with 21 bases separating them. There are 16 residues in the CDR3. The CDR3 DNA reads as TGCGCCAGCAGCCAAGATCTTGTGGGTCCGGGTCTTGGAGCTTTCTTT. As protein: CASSQDLVGPGLGAFF.

There are a few counts of this clone. The chain carries TRBV30 and TRBJ2-3; 7 positions match TRBD2. V gave up 5 bases and J gave up 5 bases; unmatched junction bases: 10. The V gene's germline CDR1 is GTSNPN and CDR2 SVGIG (reference sequence). This CDR3 is built from 14 residues. The CDR3 bases are TGTGCCTGGTTGAGCGGGGATGTCGGAGATACGCAGTATTTT. Encoded protein: CAWLSGDVGDTQYF.

This clone appeared a few times. The chain employs TRBV5-1 and TRBJ1-5; a possible D gene is TRBD1 (5 bases). CDR3 length: 12 amino acids. The germline V gene encodes CDR1 SGHRS and CDR2 YFSETQ. The V end lost 10 bases, the J end lost 8 bases, and 16 bases lay between the germline ends. CDR3 protein: CAGDGLMEPQHF. In DNA form, the CDR3 reads TGCGCCGGGGACGGGCTCATGGAGCCCCAGCATTTT.

This clone was seen only a few times. The V gene is TRBV27, the J gene TRBJ2-5; TRBD2 matches 9 bases. Losses at the gene ends were 5 bases for V and 5 bases for J; bases not matched to a gene: 6. This CDR3 has 14 amino acids. CDR1 is MNHEY and CDR2 is SMNVEV in the germline V gene (reference sequence). CDR3 residues: CASSRGGAWETQYF. In DNA, the CDR3 is TGTGCCAGCAGTCGCGGGGGGGCGTGGGAGACCCAGTACTTC.

This clone occurred a few times. This chain joins TRBV4-2 and TRBJ1-5; 8 bases agree with TRBD1. The germline CDR1 and CDR2 sequences are LGHNA and YNFKEQ. V lost 4 bases, J lost 6 bases, and 11 bases stayed unmatched. The CDR3 is 16 residues long. As DNA, the CDR3 is TGTGCCAGCAGCCTGATCGGGACAGGTTTTGTTCAGCCCCAGCATTTT. It is translated as CASSLIGTGFVQPQHF.

The chain employs TRBV28 and TRBJ1-1; a weak D match, TRBD1 (6 bases). V was shortened by 6 bases and J by 5 bases, with 16 bases between the two germline ends. This CDR3 spans 14 amino acids. Germline assignment: CDR1 MDHEN and CDR2 SYDVKM. Here the CDR3 reads CASSNRALRTEAFF. For the CDR3, the DNA is TGTGCCAGCAGCAACAGGGCCCTAAGGACTGAAGCTTTCTTT.

This chain joins TRBV5-6 and TRBJ1-5; TRBD1 agrees at 7 bases. The CDR3 is 15 residues long. Trimming removed 3 bases from V and 2 bases from J; junction bases left unmatched: 5. Germline V lookup: CDR1 SGHDT, CDR2 YYEEEE. Written as DNA, the CDR3 is TGTGCCAGCAGCTCGACAGGGTTAGGCAATCAGCCCCAGCATTTT. Protein: CASSSTGLGNQPQHF. Filled out from reference TRBV5-6 and TRBJ1-5, the complete variable domain reads DAGVTQSPTHLIKTRGQQVTLRCSPKSGHDTVSWYQQALGQGPQFIFQYYEEEERQRGNFPDRFSGHQFPNYSSELNVNALLLGDSALYLCASSSTGLGNQPQHFGDGTRLSIL.

V and J are TRBV27 and TRBJ2-3; D is perhaps TRBD2 (5 bases). Germline CDR1 and CDR2: MNHEY and SMNVEV (reference sequence). The CDR3 sequence is 13 residues long. V lost 6 bases and J 6 bases, leaving 13 bases between the germline ends. The CDR3 reads CASRTLGGDTQYF. DNA for the CDR3: TGTGCCAGCAGAACCCTGGGCGGGGATACGCAGTATTTT.

This rearrangement joins TRBV5-4 to TRBJ2-2, with D hard to call. The CDR3 loop spans 12 amino acids. V gave up 2 bases and J gave up 6 bases, with 5 bases separating them. From germline, CDR1 is SGHNT and CDR2 YYREEE (reference sequence). The CDR3 loop reads CASSFASGELFF. The CDR3, as DNA: TGTGCCAGCAGCTTTGCGTCCGGGGAGCTGTTTTTT.

The J gene is TRBJ2-1, the V gene TRBV5-8, with 9 positions matching TRBD1. The CDR3 loop spans 13 amino acids. The germline CDR1 and CDR2 sequences are SGHTS and YDEGEE. Trimming cost V 3 bases and J 8 bases; bases outside gene matches: 3. CDR3 loop: CASSWDRADEQFF. The CDR3 DNA reads TGTGCCAGCAGCTGGGACAGGGCCGATGAGCAGTTCTTC.

This sequence joins TRBV7-8 and TRBJ1-2; TRBD1 is a possible D gene (5 bases). The CDR3 runs to 15 residues. Trimming took off 0 bases at V and 7 bases at J, with 15 bases between the two ends. Germline values: CDR1 SGHVS, CDR2 FQNEAQ. The CDR3 DNA follows: TGTGCCAGCAGCTTAGCCGACAGCGGTACAACTGGCTACACCTTC. Translating gives CASSLADSGTTGYTF.

The rearrangement uses TRBV10-3 and TRBJ1-2; 9 bases line up with TRBD1. This CDR3 region has 14 residues. Germline V gene sequence: CDR1 ENHRY, CDR2 SYGVKD. The V gene end was trimmed by 5 bases and the J gene end by 4 bases; junction bases not matched to a gene: 5. The CDR3 nucleotides read TGTGCCATCAGTTCCCCGACAGGGGGCTATGGCTACACCTTC. Translated, it gives CAISSPTGGYGYTF.

The chain couples TRBV2 to TRBJ2-1; tentatively, D is TRBD2 (5 bases). Trimming cost V 8 bases and J 9 bases, with 17 bases left between them. CDR1 and CDR2 from the germline V gene are SNHLY and FYNNEI. This CDR3 spans 13 amino acids. In nucleotides, the CDR3 is TGTGCCAGCCAAGAGGAAGGTCGGGGTGAGCAGTTCTTC. Residues: CASQEEGRGEQFF.

This chain uses TRBV2 with TRBJ2-5, with D possibly matching TRBD1 (5 bases). Per germline, CDR1 SNHLY and CDR2 FYNNEI. V was pared by 6 bases and J by 1 base, with 6 bases between. This CDR3 comprises 12 residues. DNA for the CDR3: TGTGCCAGCAGGCAGGGCCAAGAGACCCAGTACTTC. Amino acid sequence: CASRQGQETQYF.

This chain links TRBV5-4 with TRBJ1-4, with 8 positions matching TRBD1. This CDR3 comprises 14 residues. Losses at the gene ends were 0 bases for V and 6 bases for J; bases not matched to a gene: 1. Per germline, CDR1 SGHNT and CDR2 YYREEE (reference sequence). The CDR3 sequence is CASSLETGDEKLFF. CDR3 sequence (DNA): TGTGCCAGCAGCTTGGAGACAGGGGATGAAAAACTGTTTTTT.

The chain employs TRBV30 and TRBJ1-1, with a weak D call TRBD1 (5 bases). With 8 bases removed from V and 12 bases from J, the gap between germline ends came to 25 bases. CDR1 is GTSNPN, CDR2 SVGIG, per germline (reference sequence). The CDR3 consists of 13 residues. CDR3 loop: CATKGFSQGTTFF. CDR3 sequence (DNA): TGTGCCACCAAGGGGTTCTCTCAAGGGACTACTTTCTTT.

V usage is TRBV28 and J usage is TRBJ2-2; maybe TRBD1 (5 bases). The germline V and J ends were trimmed by 3 bases and 6 bases, with 11 bases remaining between them. Germline-derived CDR1 and CDR2 are MDHEN and SYDVKM. This CDR3 has 14 residues. CDR3 DNA: TGTGCCAGCAGTTTTCTGGACAAGGCCGGGGAGCTGTTTTTT. It encodes CASSFLDKAGELFF.

The gene calls are TRBV5-1 and TRBJ1-1; weak D call: TRBD1 (6 bases). The germline V and J ends were trimmed by 1 base and 6 bases, with 13 bases remaining between them. The CDR3 totals 14 residues. Per germline, CDR1 SGHRS and CDR2 YFSETQ. The CDR3 nucleotides read TGCGCCAGCAGCTTGTGGGGGCGAGGATCTGAAGCTTTCTTT. This gives the protein CASSLWGRGSEAFF.

The chain combines TRBV14 with TRBJ1-4; D remains ambiguous. From germline, CDR1 is SGHDN and CDR2 FVKESK. The V and J ends lost 4 bases and 7 bases respectively, with 13 bases between them. The CDR3 loop spans 14 amino acids. CDR3 sequence (DNA): TGTGCCAGCAGCCCACTAGGCGGAGGTGAAAAACTGTTTTTT. Amino acids: CASSPLGGGEKLFF.

V and J are TRBV5-1 and TRBJ2-7, with D maybe TRBD1 (5 bases). The ends were cut back, 2 bases at V and 0 bases at J, with 6 bases in the middle. CDR1 and CDR2 (germline): SGHRS, YFSETQ. The CDR3 sequence is 13 residues long. The CDR3 DNA reads as TGCGCCAGCAGCTTAGGGGTCTCCTACGAGCAGTACTTC. Translation gives CASSLGVSYEQYF.

The chain links TRBV18 to TRBJ1-1; D call uncertain. The CDR3 extends over 14 amino acids. V lost 6 bases, J lost 0 bases, and 11 bases lay in between. The germline CDR1 and CDR2 sequences are KGHSH and LQKENI. The CDR3 coding sequence is TGTGCCAGCTCCGGACCGACGATGAACACTGAAGCTTTCTTT. It specifies CASSGPTMNTEAFF.

The chain combines TRBV2 with TRBJ1-6; a possible D gene is TRBD1 (5 bases). The CDR3 contains 14 residues. Germline V CDR1 and CDR2: SNHLY, FYNNEI. The germline V and J ends were trimmed by 6 bases and 4 bases, with 10 bases remaining between them. This CDR3 is CASSADSYNSPLHF. Here the CDR3 DNA reads TGTGCCAGCAGCGCCGACAGTTATAATTCACCCCTCCACTTT.

The chain employs TRBV9 and TRBJ2-5, with 11 bases that match TRBD2. CDR3 length equals 17 residues. The trim removed 3 bases at V and 2 bases at J, leaving 9 bases unmatched. Germline V gene sequence: CDR1 SGDLS, CDR2 YYNGEE. The CDR3 nucleotides read TGTGCCAGCAGCGGAACTAGCGGGGGTTCAAAACAAGAGACCCAGTACTTC. It codes for CASSGTSGGSKQETQYF.

The chain employs TRBV29-1 and TRBJ1-1; D unresolved. The CDR3 has 14 amino acids. Germline V lookup: CDR1 SQVTM, CDR2 ANQGSEA. The V end was cut by 7 bases, the J end by 4 bases, with 19 bases between. The CDR3 spells CSGKSIGRGTEAFF. The CDR3 DNA sequence: TGCAGCGGGAAAAGCATCGGGCGCGGCACTGAAGCTTTCTTT.